The 2 T cell receptor beta chains below were found in one sample sequenced in a study of cytomegalovirus exposure and HLA in healthy donors. PCR was performed using 60 Vbeta and 13 Jbeta primers. Using immunoSEQ multiplex PCR, the repertoire was profiled, and TCRdb retains in-frame clones only, with some absent. The table has around 200,000 clones, around 78% seen once. Sequences were obtained from PBMCs. All receptors derive from a woman in her 30s in good health and CMV-seropositive.

The chain joins TRBV30 to TRBJ2-1; D is possibly TRBD2 (6 bases). V was cut by 2 bases and J by 5 bases, with 13 bases left in between. Per germline, CDR1 GTSNPN and CDR2 SVGIG (reference sequence). This CDR3 contains 14 residues. The CDR3 loop reads CAWSQRRVNNEQFF. CDR3 DNA: TGTGCCTGGAGTCAAAGGAGGGTAAACAATGAGCAGTTCTTC.

The CDR3 sequence: CAISESEGNTEAFF. The CDR3 DNA is TGTGCCATCAGTGAGTCGGAGGGGAACACTGAAGCTTTCTTT. The chain carries TRBV10-3 and TRBJ1-1; no reliable D call. The V gene's germline CDR1 is ENHRY and CDR2 SYGVKD. The CDR3 is made up of 14 amino acids. The ends were cut back, 0 bases at V and 1 base at J, with 6 bases in the middle.